This TCR beta chain stems from a study of blood T cell repertoires in COVID-19. Sequenced by immunoSEQ multiplex PCR; TCRdb stores in-frame clones only, minus some. Here the sample spans 150,000 or so clones, about 92% being singletons. This CDR3 contains 11 residues. V lost 5 bases and J 7 bases, leaving 11 bases between the germline ends. Germline CDR1 and CDR2: DFQATT and SNEGSKA (reference sequence). Seattle patients were enrolled during active infection and followed longitudinally. The chain employs TRBV20-1 and TRBJ1-2; D may be TRBD1 (6 bases). Sequenced input: peripheral blood. This sequence originates from a man aged 25-45 years with COVID-19, enrolled during active disease. The CDR3 loop is CSALTGSGYTF. CDR3 DNA: TGCAGTGCTCTTACAGGGTCTGGCTACACCTTC.